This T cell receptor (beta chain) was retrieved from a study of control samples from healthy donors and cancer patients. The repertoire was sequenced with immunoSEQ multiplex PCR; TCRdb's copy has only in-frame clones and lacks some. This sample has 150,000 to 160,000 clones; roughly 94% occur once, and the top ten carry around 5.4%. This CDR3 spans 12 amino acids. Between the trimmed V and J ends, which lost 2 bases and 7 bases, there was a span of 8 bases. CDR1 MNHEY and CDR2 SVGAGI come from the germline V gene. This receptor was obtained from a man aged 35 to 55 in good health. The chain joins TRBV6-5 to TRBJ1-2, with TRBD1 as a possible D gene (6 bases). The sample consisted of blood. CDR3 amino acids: CASSYGGPGYTF. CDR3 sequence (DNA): TGTGCCAGCAGTTACGGGGGGCCTGGCTACACCTTC.